This T cell receptor beta chain was recorded in a study of beta chain features in type 1 diabetes. Overall study results and limits: Whether HLA type influences TCRB rearrangement remained unresolved here. Type 1 diabetes patients showed a moderate but significant shortening of TCRB CDR3s in all four CD4+ subsets.

cDNA synthesis used the whole RNA isolate, giving expressed TCRB sequences. Here immunoSEQ multiplex PCR was the method, and the copy in TCRdb shows in-frame clones only, minus some. The data hold 300,000 or so clones, with over 11% observed a single time. The CDR3 has 11 amino acids. Trimming pared 1 base from V and 8 bases from J, leaving 4 bases between. Germline V gene data show CDR1 as SGHDT and CDR2 as YYEEEE. This clone turned up a few times. The antigen remains undetermined. The rearrangement uses TRBV5-6 and TRBJ2-1; no clear D. The sequence was collected from a man younger than 40 with type 1 diabetes. Sequenced input: naive CD4+ T cells from blood. CDR3 amino acids: CASSLRDEQFF. CDR3 DNA: TGTGCCAGCAGCTTGCGGGATGAGCAGTTCTTC.